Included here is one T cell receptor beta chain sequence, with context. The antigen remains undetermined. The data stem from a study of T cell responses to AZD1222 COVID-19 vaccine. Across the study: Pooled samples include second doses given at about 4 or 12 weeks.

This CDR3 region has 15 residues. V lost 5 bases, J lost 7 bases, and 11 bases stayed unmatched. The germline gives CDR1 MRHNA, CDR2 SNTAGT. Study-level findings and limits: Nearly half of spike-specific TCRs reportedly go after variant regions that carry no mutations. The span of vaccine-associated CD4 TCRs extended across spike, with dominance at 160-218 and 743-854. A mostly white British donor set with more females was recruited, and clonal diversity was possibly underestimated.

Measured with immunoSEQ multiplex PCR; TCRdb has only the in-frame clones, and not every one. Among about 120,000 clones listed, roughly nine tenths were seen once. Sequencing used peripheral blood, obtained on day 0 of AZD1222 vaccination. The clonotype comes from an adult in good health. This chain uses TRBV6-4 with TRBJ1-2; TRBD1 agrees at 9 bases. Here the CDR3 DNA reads TGTGCCAGCAGTTATTCGGGACAGGGAGGCTCTGGCTACACCTTC. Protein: CASSYSGQGGSGYTF.